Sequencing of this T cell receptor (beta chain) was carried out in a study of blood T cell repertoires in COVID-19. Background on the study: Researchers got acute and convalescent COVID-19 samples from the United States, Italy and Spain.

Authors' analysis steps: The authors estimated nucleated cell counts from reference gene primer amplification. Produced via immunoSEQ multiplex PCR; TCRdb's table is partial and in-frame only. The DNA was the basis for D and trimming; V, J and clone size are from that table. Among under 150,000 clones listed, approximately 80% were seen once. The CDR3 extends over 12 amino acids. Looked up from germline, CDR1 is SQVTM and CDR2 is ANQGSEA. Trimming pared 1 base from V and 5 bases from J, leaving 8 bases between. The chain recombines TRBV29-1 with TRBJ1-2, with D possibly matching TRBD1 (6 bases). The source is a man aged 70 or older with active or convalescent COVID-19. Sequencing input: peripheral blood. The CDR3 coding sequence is TGCAGCGTTGAAGGGACAGCTTATGGCTACACCTTC. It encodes CSVEGTAYGYTF.